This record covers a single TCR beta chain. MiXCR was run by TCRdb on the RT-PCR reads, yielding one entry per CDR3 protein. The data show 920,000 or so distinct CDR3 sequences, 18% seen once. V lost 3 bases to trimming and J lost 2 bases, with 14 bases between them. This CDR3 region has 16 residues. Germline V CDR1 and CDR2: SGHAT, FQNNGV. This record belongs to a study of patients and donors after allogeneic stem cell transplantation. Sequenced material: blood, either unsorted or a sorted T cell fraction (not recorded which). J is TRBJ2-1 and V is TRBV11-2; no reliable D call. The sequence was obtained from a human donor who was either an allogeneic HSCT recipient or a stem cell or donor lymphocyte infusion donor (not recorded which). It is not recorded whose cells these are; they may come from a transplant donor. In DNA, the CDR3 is TGTGCCAGCAGCTTTCTTGGCGCCAACCCCTACAATGAGCAGTTCTTC. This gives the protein CASSFLGANPYNEQFF.